This T cell receptor beta chain was observed in a study of blood T cells in healthy people across ages. CDR1 is DFQATT, CDR2 SNEGSKA, per germline (reference sequence). The CDR3 has 17 amino acids. The ends lost 1 base at V and 5 bases at J; junction bases unmatched: 14. This clonotype was seen only a few times. Through a sample-barcoded 5' primer and a J-beta primer mix, a second PCR was run for about 6 to 12 cycles. TCRdb redid the calling of the 5' RACE reads with MiXCR, one entry per CDR3 protein. The sample holds around 520,000 distinct CDR3 sequences, over 25% seen once. This same sample was also part of a study on T cells of mothers and their children.

The V gene is TRBV20-1, the J gene TRBJ2-3; 8 nucleotides line up with TRBD2. The TCR comes from a boy between 2 and 10 years old in good health. What was sequenced was blood. The DNA of the CDR3 is TGCAGTGCTAGAGTCCTGATCGAGCGGGAGATTAAAGATACGCAGTATTTT. Amino acids: CSARVLIEREIKDTQYF.